This TCR beta chain emerged from a study of blood T cell repertoires in COVID-19. Study in general: Material from acute and convalescent COVID-19 was sourced from the United States, Italy and Spain.

Trimming removed 1 base from V and 0 bases from J, with 12 bases in between. This CDR3 is built from 16 residues. The germline V gene encodes CDR1 MGHRA and CDR2 YSYEKL. This clone was seen just once. In the authors' workflow: The authors estimated nucleated cell counts from reference gene primer amplification. Using immunoSEQ multiplex PCR, the repertoire was profiled, and TCRdb retains in-frame clones only, with some absent. That table supplies the V and J calls and clone size; D and trimming were determined from the DNA. The sample has about 270,000 clones, around 85% seen once. Those enrolled in Seattle joined during active infection and were followed longitudinally afterward.

This TCR came from a woman aged 25 to 39 with COVID-19, enrolled during active disease. The genes are TRBV4-1 and TRBJ1-1, with a possible D match to TRBD1 (6 bases). What was sequenced was peripheral blood. This CDR3 is CASSQAVQGMNTEAFF. The CDR3 coding sequence is TGCGCCAGCAGCCAAGCAGTTCAGGGGATGAACACTGAAGCTTTCTTT.